These 29 T cell receptor beta chains originate from one sample sequenced in a study of technical replicates of blood from a handful of donors (dated by TCRdb to about 2017). Library prep was done by the immunoSEQ multiplex PCR assay. TCRdb obtained this table from immuneACCESS and retained in-frame rearrangements with V and J assigned. These tables miss some clones; where compared with another copy, unresolved V genes account for less than half of the shortfall, and the remainder is unexplained. The sample records tens of thousands of clones, 94% of which are singletons. Jointly, the top ten make up more than 0.2% of the sample. The sequenced sample consisted of T cells isolated from PBMCs. The source is a human donor in good health.

CDR3 nucleotide sequence: TGCGCCAGCAGCCACAAGGGACTAGCGGCCTACGAGCAGTACTTC. Translated: CASSHKGLAAYEQYF. The chain recombines TRBV4-1 with TRBJ2-7; 11 positions agree with TRBD2. The CDR3 is 15 residues long. With 3 bases clipped from V and 2 bases from J, the junction kept 3 bases outside the gene matches. Germline loops: CDR1 MGHRA, CDR2 YSYEKL.

The chain is built from TRBV6-5 and TRBJ1-5, with TRBD1 matching 9 bases. CDR1 is MNHEY and CDR2 is SVGAGI in the germline V gene. J was trimmed by 7 bases and V by 4 bases; bases with no gene match: 11. CDR3 length: 16 residues. The DNA for the CDR3 is TGTGCCAGCAGTTCCACGGGACAGGGCCCCATGCAGCCCCAGCATTTT. Its translation is CASSSTGQGPMQPQHF.

The rearrangement joins TRBV6-5 to TRBJ2-7; TRBD2 matches 9 bases. From germline, CDR1 is MNHEY and CDR2 SVGAGI. V lost 2 bases to trimming and J lost 0 bases; unmatched junction nucleotides: 5. This CDR3 region has 16 residues. This CDR3 reads CASSYTLAGSSYEQYF. As DNA, the CDR3 is TGTGCCAGCAGTTACACCCTAGCGGGGAGCTCCTACGAGCAGTACTTC.

The V and J genes are TRBV7-9 and TRBJ1-3, with unresolved D. CDR3 length equals 14 residues. Germline CDR1 SEHNR, CDR2 FQNEAQ (reference sequence). Trimming left V 4 bases short and J 9 bases short, with 16 bases between. The CDR3 DNA follows: TGTGCCAGCAGCTCAAGACGGGGAGATGGCACCATATATTTT. This gives the protein CASSSRRGDGTIYF.

The gene calls are TRBV21-1 and TRBJ1-5; the table's D gene call, TRBD1, was not cross checked with the DNA. TRBV21-1 is reported as a pseudogene. The CDR3 totals 13 residues. The CDR3 nucleotides read TGTGCCAGCTGGACAGGGGCCTTTACGCCCCAGCATTTT. This codes for CASWTGAFTPQHF.

The rearrangement joins TRBV5-6 to TRBJ2-7; D remains unclear. Deletions cut 1 base from V and 0 bases from J, with 20 bases between. CDR1 is SGHDT, CDR2 YYEEEE, per germline. This CDR3 spans 18 amino acids. The CDR3 reads CASSLNRRGPESSYEQYF. The CDR3 bases are TGTGCCAGCAGCTTGAATCGGCGCGGTCCGGAGAGCTCCTACGAGCAGTACTTC.

This sequence joins TRBV7-9 and TRBJ2-1; 9 nucleotides agree with TRBD1. The V gene's germline CDR1 is SEHNR and CDR2 FQNEAQ (reference sequence). Trimming cost V 3 bases and J 4 bases; bases outside gene matches: 4. The CDR3 loop spans 15 amino acids. The CDR3 is CASSLVDRGYNEQFF. The DNA for the CDR3 is TGTGCCAGCAGCTTGGTGGACAGGGGATACAATGAGCAGTTCTTC.

The rearrangement links TRBV7-3 to TRBJ1-5; D gene uncertain. This CDR3 has 15 amino acids. From germline, CDR1 is SGHTA and CDR2 FQGTGA. V shed 2 bases and J shed 0 bases, with 8 bases lying between them. The CDR3 sequence: CASSLPGHSNQPQHF. The CDR3 nucleotides read TGTGCCAGCAGCTTACCCGGTCATAGCAATCAGCCCCAGCATTTT.

V is TRBV5-6 and J is TRBJ1-3; 7 bases map to TRBD1. With V trimmed by 3 bases and J by 0 bases, 3 bases remained unmatched. Germline assignment: CDR1 SGHDT and CDR2 YYEEEE. CDR3 size: 15 residues. The CDR3 DNA sequence: TGTGCCAGCAGCTCCGGGACAGTCTCTGGAAACACCATATATTTT. It translates to CASSSGTVSGNTIYF.

This rearrangement joins TRBV9 to TRBJ2-1; 7 bases map to TRBD2. V lost 1 base, J lost 5 bases, and 6 bases stayed unmatched. The CDR3 is made up of 15 amino acids. CDR1 SGDLS and CDR2 YYNGEE come from the germline V gene. The DNA of the CDR3 is TGTGCCAGCAGCGTACACGGGGGGAATGACAATGAGCAGTTCTTC. Translation gives CASSVHGGNDNEQFF.

The chain links TRBV27 to TRBJ2-7; 9 bases line up with TRBD1. Germline V gene sequence: CDR1 MNHEY, CDR2 SMNVEV (reference sequence). The CDR3 sequence is 16 residues long. V lost 5 bases and J lost 2; bases outside the gene matches: 10. The CDR3 DNA reads as TGTGCCAGCAGTCTTAGACAGGGGGACCTTCCCTACGAGCAGTACTTC. Protein: CASSLRQGDLPYEQYF.

V and J are TRBV30 and TRBJ2-5; no reliable D call. The CDR3 totals 13 residues. CDR1 is GTSNPN and CDR2 is SVGIG in the germline V gene (reference sequence). The ends were cut back, 0 bases at V and 9 bases at J, with 14 bases in the middle. The CDR3 spells CAWSVQDGRAQYF. DNA for the CDR3: TGTGCCTGGAGTGTTCAGGATGGGCGAGCCCAGTACTTC.

V gene TRBV4-2 combines with J gene TRBJ2-2; D perhaps matches TRBD2 (7 bases). This CDR3 has 15 residues. In germline, CDR1 is LGHNA, CDR2 YNFKEQ. V lost 5 bases and J 6 bases, leaving 16 bases between the germline ends. The CDR3 is CASSDGGAGAGELFF. CDR3 nucleotides: TGTGCCAGCAGCGATGGGGGGGCGGGGGCCGGGGAGCTGTTTTTT.

This clone occurred a few times. The chain employs TRBV18 and TRBJ1-1; unclear D gene. The CDR3 is 14 amino acids. In germline, CDR1 is KGHSH, CDR2 LQKENI. Trimming removed 2 bases from V and 4 bases from J, with 11 bases in between. The CDR3 region is CASSPTVHVTEAFF. CDR3 bases: TGTGCCAGCTCACCAACAGTACACGTCACTGAAGCTTTCTTT.

V and J are TRBV6-5 and TRBJ1-1; D is unresolved. V lost 0 bases and J 11 bases, leaving 13 bases between the germline ends. This CDR3 is built from 13 residues. CDR1 is MNHEY and CDR2 is SVGAGI in the germline V gene. The CDR3 DNA sequence: TGTGCCAGCAGTTACTCGATCGGAACGGGGGCTTTCTTT. Its translation: CASSYSIGTGAFF.

The V and J genes are TRBV19 and TRBJ2-2; 14 bases fit TRBD2. Germline CDR1 is LNHDA and CDR2 is SQIVND (reference sequence). V dropped 6 bases and J dropped 4; count of bases not matched to a gene: 7. The CDR3 covers 17 residues. CDR3 loop: CASRGTSGSAGTGELFF. The CDR3 DNA sequence: TGTGCCAGTAGAGGGACTAGCGGGAGTGCGGGCACCGGGGAGCTGTTTTTT.

The chain recombines TRBV27 with TRBJ2-6; 12 bases are a match to TRBD2. Per the germline V gene, CDR1 is MNHEY and CDR2 is SMNVEV (reference sequence). The length of the CDR3 is 18 residues. The V and J ends lost 5 bases and 4 bases, in that order; junction bases with no gene match: 9. This CDR3 is CASSARLAGVQGANVLTF. The CDR3 coding sequence is TGTGCCAGCAGTGCCCGACTAGCGGGAGTCCAAGGGGCCAACGTCCTGACTTTC.

The CDR3 is CASSPSQGYTYEQYF. CDR3 in DNA: TGTGCCAGCAGTCCCTCACAGGGGTACACCTACGAGCAGTACTTC. The chain joins TRBV6-5 to TRBJ2-7, with 7 bases fitting TRBD1. Germline trimming cut 5 bases from V and 2 bases from J; bases unmatched to any gene: 9. Germline V gene lookup returns CDR1 MNHEY and CDR2 SVGAGI. The CDR3 has 15 amino acids.

The chain is built from TRBV28 and TRBJ2-7; possible D gene TRBD2, 5 bases. Trimming left V 7 bases short and J 3 bases short, with 13 bases between. This CDR3 is 13 amino acids long. Germline CDR1 is MDHEN and CDR2 is SYDVKM. CDR3 amino acids: CASIGLTNYEQYF. The CDR3, as DNA: TGTGCCAGCATAGGACTCACAAACTACGAGCAGTACTTC. The variable domain in full, with the rest retrieved from reference TRBV28 and TRBJ2-7, is DVKVTQSSRYLVKRTGEKVFLECVQDMDHENMFWYRQDPGLGLRLIYFSYDVKMKEKGDIPEGYSVSREKKERFSLILESASTNQTSMYLCASIGLTNYEQYFGPGTRLTVT.

The J gene is TRBJ2-7, the V gene TRBV5-6; 9 bases match TRBD1. With 7 bases clipped from V and 6 bases from J, the junction kept 8 bases outside the gene matches. The germline V gene encodes CDR1 SGHDT and CDR2 YYEEEE. This CDR3 is 13 amino acids long. CDR3 in amino acids: CASLGTGTGEQYF. The CDR3 nucleotides read TGTGCCAGCCTCGGGACAGGGACGGGCGAGCAGTACTTC.

The rearrangement links TRBV29-1 to TRBJ2-4; D gene ambiguous. This CDR3 contains 12 residues. Germline loops: CDR1 SQVTM, CDR2 ANQGSEA. V was pared by 3 bases and J by 6 bases, with 9 bases between. The CDR3 nucleotides are TGCAGCGTTGAGGGCTTGGGAAACATTCAGTACTTC. Translating it yields CSVEGLGNIQYF.

The gene calls are TRBV2 and TRBJ2-7; D remains ambiguous. Trimming removed 4 bases at V and 0 bases at J, with 4 bases between. The CDR3 is made up of 12 amino acids. CDR1 is SNHLY, CDR2 FYNNEI, per germline. The CDR3 DNA sequence: TGTGCCAGCAGTGCGAGCTCCTACGAGCAGTACTTC. Protein product: CASSASSYEQYF.

The rearrangement links TRBV6-1 to TRBJ2-7; no definite D call. This CDR3 is 16 amino acids long. Germline CDR1 reads MNHNS; CDR2 reads SASEGT. Trimming left V 2 bases short and J 0 bases short, with 14 bases between. The CDR3 region is CASSELPSLISYEQYF. Here the CDR3 DNA reads TGTGCCAGCAGTGAACTACCAAGCCTAATCTCCTACGAGCAGTACTTC.

The V call is TRBV29-1, the J call TRBJ1-5, with D possibly matching TRBD1 (5 bases). The V end was cut by 6 bases, the J end by 0 bases, with 15 bases between. Germline V gives CDR1 SQVTM, CDR2 ANQGSEA. This CDR3 has 15 amino acids. The DNA of the CDR3 is TGCAGCGTAGCCTGGGACTCGCATAGCAATCAGCCCCAGCATTTT. Its protein product is CSVAWDSHSNQPQHF.

This clone was detected once. The chain links TRBV7-3 to TRBJ2-3; TRBD2 agrees at 8 bases. This CDR3 contains 14 residues. J lost 4 bases, V lost 5 bases, and 5 bases had no gene match. Germline CDR1 reads SGHTA; CDR2 reads FQGTGA. CDR3 residues: CASSRGGLSDTQYF. The CDR3 DNA follows: TGTGCCAGCAGCCGGGGGGGCCTATCAGATACGCAGTATTTT.

V and J are TRBV5-1 and TRBJ1-4; D is possibly TRBD1 (6 bases). The V end was cut by 4 bases, the J end by 4 bases, with 11 bases between. Germline loops: CDR1 SGHRS, CDR2 YFSETQ. This CDR3 spans 14 amino acids. The CDR3 bases are TGCGCCAGCAGCGAACAGGGATATAATGAAAAACTGTTTTTT. This codes for CASSEQGYNEKLFF.

The chain has TRBV5-4 and TRBJ2-7; 11 nucleotides line up with TRBD2. The germline gives CDR1 SGHNT, CDR2 YYREEE (reference sequence). Losses at the gene ends were 7 bases for V and 5 bases for J; bases not matched to a gene: 17. The CDR3 is 17 residues long. DNA of the CDR3: TGTGCCAGCTCCTTTAGCGGGAGGGCCACTTCCCTCCACGAGCAGTACTTC. Protein sequence: CASSFSGRATSLHEQYF.

The V and J genes are TRBV5-8 and TRBJ2-2; possibly TRBD1 for D (5 bases). CDR1 is SGHTS and CDR2 is YDEGEE in the germline V gene. Trimming left V 0 bases short and J 7 bases short, with 10 bases between. The CDR3 totals 14 residues. Written as DNA, the CDR3 is TGTGCCAGCAGCTTGGTGGGGCCCAGCGGGGAGCTGTTTTTT. It codes for CASSLVGPSGELFF.

V usage is TRBV5-5 and J usage is TRBJ1-1; perhaps TRBD1 as D (5 bases). Trimming took 1 base from V and 3 from J, leaving 16 bases between them. The CDR3 has 16 amino acids. Germline V gene data show CDR1 as SGHKS and CDR2 as YYEKEE (reference sequence). The CDR3 nucleotides are TGTGCCAGCAGCTTGTGGGTTACTCGGGGGTACACTGAAGCTTTCTTT. Amino acids: CASSLWVTRGYTEAFF.